This entry lists 29 T cell receptor beta chains sequenced from one sample in a study of cytomegalovirus exposure and HLA in healthy donors. The primer mix had 60 Vbeta and 13 Jbeta primers. Method: immunoSEQ multiplex PCR; TCRdb's copy keeps in-frame clones and lacks some. The sample lists about 110,000 clones, roughly 70% occurring once. Sequencing was performed on PBMCs. Receptors originate from a middle-aged woman in good health and CMV-seropositive.

A few counts support this clone. V usage is TRBV9 and J usage is TRBJ2-1; 10 positions match TRBD2. The CDR3 is 14 residues long. Germline CDR1 and CDR2: SGDLS and YYNGEE. The V gene end was trimmed by 2 bases and the J gene end by 9 bases; junction bases not matched to a gene: 5. The CDR3: CASSVLAGESEQFF. The CDR3 nucleotides are TGTGCCAGCAGCGTTCTAGCGGGAGAAAGTGAGCAGTTCTTC.

V gene TRBV27 combines with J gene TRBJ1-4; maybe TRBD1 (5 bases). Deletions cut 2 bases from V and 7 bases from J, with 20 bases between. Germline lookup yields CDR1 MNHEY and CDR2 SMNVEV (reference sequence). The CDR3 is 17 residues long. CDR3 sequence (DNA): TGTGCCAGCAGTTTAACGTTCGGGGGGGGAGTGGGTGAAAAACTGTTTTTT. It encodes CASSLTFGGGVGEKLFF.

The chain has TRBV19 and TRBJ1-1, with D uncertain. Germline V gives CDR1 LNHDA, CDR2 SQIVND (reference sequence). Deletions cut 9 bases from V and 2 bases from J, with 19 bases between. The CDR3 is 15 amino acids. The CDR3 region is CASLDGEGVNTEAFF. CDR3 DNA sequence: TGTGCCAGCTTGGACGGGGAGGGTGTTAACACTGAAGCTTTCTTT.

The rearrangement uses TRBV11-3 and TRBJ1-1; 8 bases line up with TRBD1. The CDR3 consists of 16 residues. CDR1 is SGHNT and CDR2 is YENEEA in the germline V gene. The V segment lost 4 bases and the J segment 0 bases; nucleotides outside the gene matches: 7. CDR3 DNA sequence: TGTGCCAGCAGCTCCGGACAGGGAGATATGAACACTGAAGCTTTCTTT. Its protein product is CASSSGQGDMNTEAFF.

This clone was observed a single time. The V call is TRBV5-1, the J call TRBJ2-6; TRBD1 matches 8 bases. Germline CDR1 SGHRS, CDR2 YFSETQ. Trimming took 4 bases from V and 2 from J; bases not matched to a gene: 5. The CDR3 runs to 16 residues. DNA of the CDR3: TGCGCCAGCAGCCGGTCGACAGGGGCTGGGGCCAACGTCCTGACTTTC. Protein product: CASSRSTGAGANVLTF.

There are a few counts of this clone. The gene calls are TRBV18 and TRBJ2-5; 10 bases are shared with TRBD1. V gave up 4 bases and J gave up 1 base; unmatched junction bases: 12. The CDR3 spans 18 residues. CDR1 is KGHSH, CDR2 LQKENI, per germline. The DNA for the CDR3 is TGTGCCAGCTCACTGACCGCCGGGACAGGGGTCCTCCAAGAGACCCAGTACTTC. It specifies CASSLTAGTGVLQETQYF. The complete variable domain, with remaining parts taken from reference TRBV18 and TRBJ2-5, reads NAGVMQNPRHLVRRRGQEARLRCSPMKGHSHVYWYRQLPEEGLKFMVYLQKENIIDESGMPKERFSAEFPKEGPSILRIQQVVRGDSAAYFCASSLTAGTGVLQETQYFGPGTRLLVL.

The gene calls are TRBV6-1 and TRBJ2-1; D might be TRBD2 (5 bases). The CDR3 extends over 15 amino acids. V was cut by 2 bases and J by 5 bases, with 13 bases left in between. Germline V gene data show CDR1 as MNHNS and CDR2 as SASEGT. The CDR3 coding sequence is TGTGCCAGCAGTGAATTTAGACTACGTGACAATGAGCAGTTCTTC. Protein product: CASSEFRLRDNEQFF.

CDR3 sequence reads: CASSSIRGSNTEAFF. The DNA for the CDR3 is TGTGCCAGCAGTTCAATCAGGGGGTCCAACACTGAAGCTTTCTTT. This sequence joins TRBV27 and TRBJ1-1; 7 nucleotides agree with TRBD1. The length of the CDR3 is 15 residues. Germline loops: CDR1 MNHEY, CDR2 SMNVEV (reference sequence). The V segment lost 4 bases and the J segment 2 bases; nucleotides outside the gene matches: 7.

The CDR3: CASTSGTGFQSPLHF. In DNA form, the CDR3 reads TGTGCCAGCACCTCCGGGACAGGGTTTCAATCACCCCTCCACTTT. V gene TRBV27 combines with J gene TRBJ1-6; 9 bases match TRBD1. Germline trimming cut 7 bases from V and 10 bases from J; bases unmatched to any gene: 11. The CDR3 covers 15 residues. Germline V CDR1 and CDR2: MNHEY, SMNVEV (reference sequence).

The V call is TRBV5-1, the J call TRBJ1-2; D call uncertain. The CDR3 spans 18 residues. Germline V gene sequence: CDR1 SGHRS, CDR2 YFSETQ. V shed 3 bases and J shed 0 bases, with 21 bases lying between them. CDR3: CASSYSSGGKIANYGYTF. For the CDR3, the DNA is TGCGCCAGCAGCTACTCTTCCGGCGGAAAAATCGCTAACTATGGCTACACCTTC.

The CDR3 nucleotides read TGTGCCAGCAGCTCAAGGATGTCGGGTGGGGCCAACGTCCTGACTTTC. Its translation: CASSSRMSGGANVLTF. The chain carries TRBV11-2 and TRBJ2-6; D gene ambiguous. This CDR3 is built from 16 residues. From germline, CDR1 is SGHAT and CDR2 FQNNGV. Between the trimmed V and J ends, which lost 4 bases and 3 bases, there was a span of 13 bases.

With regard to this clone: The same CDR3 is also encoded by other DNA sequences in this sample. The CDR3 sequence: CASSQDWDKGTTGELFF. CDR3 sequence (DNA): TGCGCCAGCAGCCAAGATTGGGACAAGGGGACCACCGGGGAGCTGTTTTTT. V gene TRBV4-1 combines with J gene TRBJ2-2, with D tentatively TRBD1 (6 bases). V gave up 0 bases and J gave up 4 bases, with 15 bases separating them. Germline loops: CDR1 MGHRA, CDR2 YSYEKL. The CDR3 is made up of 17 amino acids.

In its sample, this clone was seen once. The chain combines TRBV5-1 with TRBJ2-1; 10 nucleotides line up with TRBD1. Germline V gene sequence: CDR1 SGHRS, CDR2 YFSETQ. The CDR3 is 13 residues long. After removal of 4 bases from V and 7 bases from J, the junction contained 2 bases not matched to a gene. The CDR3 reads CASSKDRGNEQFF. The CDR3 nucleotides are TGCGCCAGCAGCAAGGACAGGGGGAATGAGCAGTTCTTC.

The chain links TRBV27 to TRBJ1-6; D remains ambiguous. The V gene's germline CDR1 is MNHEY and CDR2 SMNVEV (reference sequence). CDR3 size: 17 residues. The V gene lost 5 bases and the J gene lost 7 bases, with 21 bases spanning the gap. The CDR3, as DNA: TGTGCCAGCAGTCCCCGGGCGGGCGGCCGGGCGAATTCACCCCTCCACTTT. It codes for CASSPRAGGRANSPLHF.

CDR3 coding DNA: TGTGCCACCAGTGCCGAGGGTTGGAAGTATGGCTACACCTTC. Its translation: CATSAEGWKYGYTF. The chain carries TRBV15 and TRBJ1-2; no definite D call. The germline V gene encodes CDR1 LNHNV and CDR2 YYDKDF (reference sequence). V was shortened by 6 bases and J by 5 bases, with 16 bases between the two germline ends. This CDR3 has 14 amino acids. Full variable domain (rest looked up from reference TRBV15 and TRBJ1-2): DAMVIQNPRYQVTQFGKPVTLSCSQTLNHNVMYWYQQKSSQAPKLLFHYYDKDFNNEADTPDNFQSRRPNTSFCFLDIRSPGLGDTAMYLCATSAEGWKYGYTFGSGTRLTVV.

The CDR3 loop reads CASSRGTGSSYNEQFF. As DNA, the CDR3 is TGTGCCAGCAGCCGGGGGACAGGAAGCTCCTACAATGAGCAGTTCTTC. The V gene is TRBV5-4, the J gene TRBJ2-1, with TRBD1 identical over 8 bases. Germline assignment: CDR1 SGHNT and CDR2 YYREEE (reference sequence). V was clipped by 4 bases and J by 0 bases; unmatched bases: 6. CDR3 length equals 16 residues.

The V call is TRBV9, the J call TRBJ2-1; tentative D call: TRBD1 (6 bases). V lost 3 bases to trimming and J lost 2 bases, with 15 bases between them. CDR3 length: 16 amino acids. In germline, CDR1 is SGDLS, CDR2 YYNGEE. The DNA for the CDR3 is TGTGCCAGCAGCGCGGGGTTGGGACAAACCTACAATGAGCAGTTCTTC. Protein: CASSAGLGQTYNEQFF.

This clone was seen a handful of times. The chain recombines TRBV5-4 with TRBJ1-1; 7 bases line up with TRBD1. The ends lost 4 bases at V and 0 bases at J; junction bases unmatched: 18. Germline V lookup: CDR1 SGHNT, CDR2 YYREEE (reference sequence). The CDR3 contains 19 residues. The CDR3 coding sequence is TGTGCCAGCAGCCCGGCGGGACAGACCCTTCGCTTTATGAACACTGAAGCTTTCTTT. Residues: CASSPAGQTLRFMNTEAFF.

V is TRBV28 and J is TRBJ2-4; 7 bases are a match to TRBD1. Germline CDR1 is MDHEN and CDR2 is SYDVKM. The J segment lost 1 base and the V segment lost 8 bases, leaving 5 bases of the junction unmatched. This CDR3 region has 14 residues. The CDR3 here is CASLTQGAKNIQYF. CDR3 sequence (DNA): TGTGCCAGCCTTACACAGGGGGCCAAAAACATTCAGTACTTC.

The sample holds a few counts of this clone. The J gene is TRBJ2-7, the V gene TRBV1; whether TRBD1, the table's D call, matches the DNA was not checked. TRBV1 is a recognized pseudogene. This CDR3 comprises 11 residues. Here the CDR3 DNA reads TGCACCAGCAAGCAGGGGGACGAGCAGTACTTC. Its protein product is CTSKQGDEQYF.

The V call is TRBV4-1, the J call TRBJ2-1, with TRBD1 as a possible D gene (6 bases). V shed 1 base and J shed 0 bases, with 13 bases lying between them. The CDR3 runs 17 residues. From germline, CDR1 is MGHRA and CDR2 YSYEKL. The DNA of the CDR3 is TGCGCCAGCAGCCAAGCCCCTCCCAGGGGCTCCTACAATGAGCAGTTCTTC. Amino acid sequence: CASSQAPPRGSYNEQFF.

The rearrangement links TRBV18 to TRBJ2-5; 13 bases are a match to TRBD2. The CDR3 is made up of 15 amino acids. The junction had 5 bases not matched to a gene; V was cut back by 6 bases and J by 4 bases. Germline lookup yields CDR1 KGHSH and CDR2 LQKENI. Here the CDR3 DNA reads TGTGCCAGCTCTCGGACTAGCGGGAGTACAGAGACCCAGTACTTC. This codes for CASSRTSGSTETQYF. Full variable domain (remainder filled in from reference TRBV18 and TRBJ2-5): NAGVMQNPRHLVRRRGQEARLRCSPMKGHSHVYWYRQLPEEGLKFMVYLQKENIIDESGMPKERFSAEFPKEGPSILRIQQVVRGDSAAYFCASSRTSGSTETQYFGPGTRLLVL.

As regards this clone: Additional DNA sequences in this sample encode the identical CDR3. The V and J genes are TRBV27 and TRBJ2-1, with 9 bases identical to TRBD2. Trimming cost V 7 bases and J 0 bases; bases outside gene matches: 13. CDR3 size: 18 residues. Germline V gives CDR1 MNHEY, CDR2 SMNVEV (reference sequence). For the CDR3, the DNA is TGTGCCAGCAAAAGGCTAGCGGGGTACGGGAGCTCCTACAATGAGCAGTTCTTC. Translating it yields CASKRLAGYGSSYNEQFF.

The CDR3 spells CASSNGGGPQETQYF. The CDR3 region has the DNA TGTGCCAGCAGCAACGGCGGGGGGCCACAAGAGACCCAGTACTTC. This rearrangement joins TRBV7-3 to TRBJ2-5, with 8 positions matching TRBD2. Germline V gives CDR1 SGHTA, CDR2 FQGTGA. The CDR3 has 15 amino acids. Unmatched junction bases numbered 7, after V lost 5 bases and J lost 2 bases.

This clone was recorded a few times. V gene TRBV2 combines with J gene TRBJ2-1; TRBD2 matches at 8 bases. Germline values: CDR1 SNHLY, CDR2 FYNNEI. This CDR3 spans 12 amino acids. V dropped 4 bases and J dropped 10; count of bases not matched to a gene: 3. The CDR3 reads CASSVRLAEQFF. The CDR3 DNA reads as TGTGCCAGCAGTGTCCGACTAGCGGAGCAGTTCTTC.

The CDR3 here is CASSPGQTNTGELFF. CDR3 DNA: TGTGCCAGCAGCCCGGGACAAACGAACACCGGGGAGCTGTTTTTT. The V gene is TRBV11-3, the J gene TRBJ2-2, with D perhaps matching TRBD1 (6 bases). Trimming took 5 bases from V and 0 from J, leaving 10 bases between them. Per germline, CDR1 SGHNT and CDR2 YENEEA. This CDR3 has 15 amino acids.

The CDR3 DNA follows: TGTGCCAGCAGCCCGACGCAGGGAACTGGAAACACCATATATTTT. Translation: CASSPTQGTGNTIYF. The chain is built from TRBV7-9 and TRBJ1-3; D is possibly TRBD1 (5 bases). Trimming removed 5 bases from V and 2 bases from J, with 13 bases in between. Germline V gives CDR1 SEHNR, CDR2 FQNEAQ (reference sequence). This CDR3 region has 15 residues.

The V gene is TRBV7-9, the J gene TRBJ2-7; 7 bases fit TRBD1. Germline V gene sequence: CDR1 SEHNR, CDR2 FQNEAQ (reference sequence). This CDR3 has 17 amino acids. The junction had 12 bases not matched to a gene; V was cut back by 4 bases and J by 0 bases. This CDR3 is CASSSPTTGASSYEQYF. In nucleotides, the CDR3 is TGTGCCAGCAGCTCCCCTACCACAGGGGCCAGCTCCTACGAGCAGTACTTC.

This clone has a single count. The rearrangement uses TRBV7-9 and TRBJ2-3; tentatively, D is TRBD2 (6 bases). Germline V gene lookup returns CDR1 SEHNR and CDR2 FQNEAQ (reference sequence). The CDR3 consists of 17 residues. Trimming cost V 0 bases and J 4 bases, with 17 bases left between them. CDR3 sequence: CASSLALSEGRSDTQYF. CDR3 bases: TGTGCCAGCAGCTTAGCGTTATCGGAGGGCCGGTCAGATACGCAGTATTTT.